This T cell receptor beta chain appears in the sequencing data of a study of T cell repertoires in cytomegalovirus infection. In TCRdb, the reads were re-called with MiXCR into one record per CDR3 protein. This repertoire shows 350,000 to 500,000 distinct CDR3 sequences, roughly 30% found once; its top ten account for roughly an eighth. V was trimmed by 4 bases and J by 1 base, leaving 14 bases between them. Per germline, CDR1 SNHLY and CDR2 FYNNEI. The CDR3 spans 15 residues. Material for sequencing was PBMCs. J is TRBJ2-7 and V is TRBV2; no reliable D call. This sequence was found in a human donor in good health (CMV status not recorded). Some clones in this sample may be carry-over from other donors' samples. CDR3 bases: TGTGCCAGCAGTGCGACCTGGGTCCTATCCTACGAGCAGTACTTC. It translates to CASSATWVLSYEQYF.